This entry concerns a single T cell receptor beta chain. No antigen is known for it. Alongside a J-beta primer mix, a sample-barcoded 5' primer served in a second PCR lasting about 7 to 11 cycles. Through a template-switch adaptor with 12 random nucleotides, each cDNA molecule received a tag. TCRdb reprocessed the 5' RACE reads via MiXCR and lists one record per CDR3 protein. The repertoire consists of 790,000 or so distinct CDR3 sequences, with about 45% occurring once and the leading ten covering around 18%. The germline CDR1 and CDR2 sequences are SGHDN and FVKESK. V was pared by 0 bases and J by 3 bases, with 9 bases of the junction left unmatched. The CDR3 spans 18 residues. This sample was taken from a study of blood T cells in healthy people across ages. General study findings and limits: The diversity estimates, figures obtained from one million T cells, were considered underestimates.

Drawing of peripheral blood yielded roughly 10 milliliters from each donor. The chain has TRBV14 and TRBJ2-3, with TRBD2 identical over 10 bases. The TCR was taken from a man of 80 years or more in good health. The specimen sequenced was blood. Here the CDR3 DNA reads TGTGCCAGCAGCCAAGATCTGCCTAGCGGGGGAGTTACAGATACGCAGTATTTT. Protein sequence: CASSQDLPSGGVTDTQYF. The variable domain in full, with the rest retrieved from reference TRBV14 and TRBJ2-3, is EAGVTQFPSHSVIEKGQTVTLRCDPISGHDNLYWYRRVMGKEIKFLLHFVKESKQDESGMPNNRFLAERTGGTYSTLKVQPAELEDSGVYFCASSQDLPSGGVTDTQYFGPGTRLTVL.